These 20 T cell receptor beta chains were sequenced from one sample in a study of T cells after yellow fever vaccination. TCRdb processed the 5' RACE reads anew with MiXCR; each CDR3 protein has one entry. The data contain about 400,000 distinct CDR3 sequences, 6% to 8% of them singletons. The sequencing used PBMCs, collected 5 days after the yellow fever booster vaccination. The receptors stem from a man in his thirties or forties who received the YFV17D yellow fever vaccine.

The V gene is TRBV10-3, the J gene TRBJ2-7, with unresolved D. The CDR3 runs to 12 residues. CDR1 and CDR2 (germline): ENHRY, SYGVKD. V lost 1 base and J lost 6, with 7 bases in between. The CDR3 loop reads CAISEWKAEQYF. In nucleotides, the CDR3 is TGTGCCATCAGTGAGTGGAAGGCCGAGCAGTACTTC.

This clonotype was seen a few times. The chain joins TRBV20-1 to TRBJ2-7; D possibly matches TRBD1 or TRBD2 (5 bases each). CDR1 and CDR2 from the germline V gene are DFQATT and SNEGSKA (reference sequence). This CDR3 contains 12 residues. With 1 base removed from V and 7 bases from J, the gap between germline ends came to 11 bases. CDR3 region: CSARAGTVEQYF. The CDR3 DNA follows: TGCAGTGCTAGAGCCGGGACCGTTGAGCAGTACTTC.

There are many counts of this clonotype. The gene calls are TRBV5-5 and TRBJ2-2; 7 nucleotides line up with TRBD2. Germline CDR1 and CDR2: SGHKS and YYEKEE (reference sequence). This CDR3 is 16 amino acids long. V dropped 6 bases and J dropped 6; count of bases not matched to a gene: 14. CDR3 bases: TGTGCCAGCACCCGCGGGCGGGGGATCCGAGCCGGGGAGCTGTTTTTT. This sequence encodes CASTRGRGIRAGELFF.

Only a few counts were recorded for this clonotype. The genes are TRBV12-3 or TRBV12-4 and TRBJ2-1; the D gene is possibly TRBD2 (6 bases). The CDR3 spans 14 residues. With 10 bases removed from V and 0 bases from J, the gap between germline ends came to 13 bases. The CDR3 DNA reads as TGTGCCACGCGGGCGGGAAGCTCCTACAATGAGCAGTTCTTC. Its protein is CATRAGSSYNEQFF.

V usage is TRBV19 and J usage is TRBJ1-2; D not certain. This CDR3 has 11 amino acids. Trimming took 5 bases from V and 5 from J, leaving 6 bases between them. Germline CDR1 LNHDA, CDR2 SQIVND (reference sequence). The DNA for the CDR3 is TGTGCCAGTAGTTCCTGGTATGGCTACACCTTC. Translating gives CASSSWYGYTF.

The chain carries TRBV28 and TRBJ2-3; TRBD2 aligns across 14 bases. V shed 5 bases, J shed 1 base, and the junction held 8 bases outside the gene matches. Germline values: CDR1 MDHEN, CDR2 SYDVKM. This CDR3 contains 18 residues. For the CDR3, the DNA is TGTGCCAGCAGTCCCATCCCGGGACTAGCGGGAGGCACAGATACGCAGTATTTT. Translated: CASSPIPGLAGGTDTQYF.

This clonotype was recorded many times. The junction does not match germline at one end; this may be a read error. The chain combines TRBV28 with TRBJ2-7; 13 nucleotides agree with TRBD2. The CDR3 contains 16 residues. Germline-derived CDR1 and CDR2 are MDHEN and SYDVKM. The CDR3: CASSSLQGLAGALPHF. The CDR3 DNA reads TGTGCCAGCAGCTCTCTACAAGGACTAGCGGGAGCACTTCCCCACTTC. Combining the CDR3 with reference TRBV28 and TRBJ2-7 gives the whole variable domain DVKVTQSSRYLVKRTGEKVFLECVQDMDHENMFWYRQDPGLGLRLIYFSYDVKMKEKGDIPEGYSVSREKKERFSLILESASTNQTSMYLCASSSLQGLAGALPHFGPGTRLTVT.

This clonotype has a count of ten or more. The chain couples TRBV6-2 or TRBV6-3 to TRBJ2-7, with D unclear. The CDR3 has 16 amino acids. The V gene lost 11 bases and the J gene lost 1 base, with 24 bases spanning the gap. Germline V lookup: CDR1 MNHEY, CDR2 SVGEGT. CDR3 sequence (DNA): TGTGCCGCCACGTTCAGCGCTCCGGCAGAGTCCTACGAGCAGTACTTC. Translating gives CAATFSAPAESYEQYF.

This chain connects TRBV12-3 or TRBV12-4 to TRBJ2-7; D is possibly TRBD2 (6 bases). The CDR3 is 15 amino acids. The V end lost 5 bases, the J end lost 5 bases, and 19 bases lay between the germline ends. CDR3 region: CASSLRQGGAHEQYF. The DNA for the CDR3 is TGTGCCAGCAGTCTCCGGCAAGGAGGGGCCCACGAGCAGTACTTC.

The chain has TRBV12-5 and TRBJ2-7; possibly TRBD2 for D (5 bases). Germline assignment: CDR1 LGHNT and CDR2 FRNRAP. Trimming stripped 2 bases from V and 3 bases from J, with 14 bases between. The CDR3 loop spans 15 amino acids. The DNA for the CDR3 is TGTGCTAGTGGTTTGCTCCCCGGGAACCTCTACGAGCAGTACTTC. Its protein product is CASGLLPGNLYEQYF.

This clonotype was detected a few times. The rearrangement links TRBV5-4 to TRBJ2-5, with 9 nucleotides matching TRBD2. This CDR3 spans 15 amino acids. Germline V gives CDR1 SGHNT, CDR2 YYREEE (reference sequence). The V segment lost 1 base and the J segment 3 bases; nucleotides outside the gene matches: 4. As DNA, the CDR3 is TGTGCCAGCAGCTTGTACGCTAGCGGGGAAGAGACCCAGTACTTC. Translation gives CASSLYASGEETQYF.

CDR3 DNA sequence: TGCAGTGCCCCGACCGCGGGAGGGCCAGGCAATGAGCAGTTCTTC. It translates to CSAPTAGGPGNEQFF. V and J are TRBV20-1 and TRBJ2-1, with 9 bases that match TRBD2. The V segment lost 6 bases and the J segment 6 bases; nucleotides outside the gene matches: 12. Germline V gene data show CDR1 as DFQATT and CDR2 as SNEGSKA (reference sequence). The CDR3 runs to 15 residues.

The gene calls are TRBV30 and TRBJ2-3; perhaps TRBD2 as D (5 bases). Trimming removed 7 bases from V and 7 bases from J, with 18 bases in between. Germline CDR1 GTSNPN, CDR2 SVGIG (reference sequence). This CDR3 has 13 amino acids. The CDR3: CASDGSWRYTQYF. The CDR3 coding sequence is TGTGCCTCAGACGGAAGCTGGAGGTATACGCAGTATTTT.

The sample holds many counts of this clonotype. V is TRBV5-1 and J is TRBJ1-1; a weak D match, TRBD1 (6 bases). Trimming took 5 bases from V and 3 from J, leaving 17 bases between them. This CDR3 has 15 amino acids. The V gene's germline CDR1 is SGHRS and CDR2 YFSETQ. In DNA form, the CDR3 reads TGCGCCAGCAGTTGGGGGGCTCATGAGGACACTGAAGCTTTCTTT. Its translation: CASSWGAHEDTEAFF. The whole variable domain, filled in from reference TRBV5-1 and TRBJ1-1, reads KAGVTQTPRYLIKTRGQQVTLSCSPISGHRSVSWYQQTPGQGLQFLFEYFSETQRNKGNFPGRFSGRQFSNSRSEMNVSTLELGDSALYLCASSWGAHEDTEAFFGQGTRLTVV.

The V call is TRBV5-1, the J call TRBJ1-2, with a possible D match to TRBD1 (6 bases). With 0 bases removed from V and 6 bases from J, the gap between germline ends came to 9 bases. CDR3 size: 13 residues. The germline gives CDR1 SGHRS, CDR2 YFSETQ. This chain's CDR3 is CASSLVQGDGYTF. CDR3 DNA: TGCGCCAGCAGCTTGGTACAGGGAGATGGCTACACCTTC.

A word on this clonotype: A much larger clone differs by one base, so this may be a read error. The chain recombines TRBV20-1 with TRBJ2-1; 14 bases fit TRBD2. The CDR3 is 15 residues long. J gave up 9 bases and V 7 bases, and 11 bases lay outside the gene matches. The germline gives CDR1 DFQATT, CDR2 SNEGSKA (reference sequence). The CDR3 DNA is TGCAGTGTGGAGACTAGCGGGAGGGCCCGGGGTGAGCAGTTCTTC. It translates to CSVETSGRARGEQFF.

This clonotype has only a few counts. This rearrangement joins TRBV6-2 or TRBV6-3 to TRBJ1-5; TRBD1 might be the D (6 bases). Trimming removed 7 bases from V and 4 bases from J, with 14 bases in between. Germline CDR1 is MNHEY and CDR2 is SVGEGT. This CDR3 comprises 14 residues. CDR3 bases: TGTGCCAGCAACTCTAGGACAGCAAATCAGCCCCAGCATTTT. It specifies CASNSRTANQPQHF.

This clonotype was counted at least ten times. V and J are TRBV10-3 and TRBJ2-5, with D hard to call. The CDR3 covers 12 residues. Germline CDR1 ENHRY, CDR2 SYGVKD. V was trimmed by 0 bases and J by 4 bases, leaving 3 bases between them. As DNA, the CDR3 is TGTGCCATCAGTGAGTCAGCAGAGACCCAGTACTTC. This gives the protein CAISESAETQYF.

This clonotype occurred a few times. J is TRBJ1-2 and V is TRBV7-2; D remains unclear. This CDR3 is 13 amino acids long. Trimming left V 2 bases short and J 8 bases short, with 12 bases between. Germline assignment: CDR1 SGHTA and CDR2 FQGNSA. CDR3 amino acids: CASSLLGLAGYTF. The CDR3 nucleotides read TGTGCCAGCAGCTTATTGGGCCTGGCCGGCTACACCTTC.

The genes are TRBV7-9 and TRBJ1-4, with TRBD1 matching 7 bases. V dropped 5 bases and J dropped 2; count of bases not matched to a gene: 5. This CDR3 has 15 residues. Per germline, CDR1 SEHNR and CDR2 FQNEAQ (reference sequence). The CDR3 nucleotides are TGTGCCAGCAGCCCGATGACAGGGACTAATGAAAAACTGTTTTTT. Its translation: CASSPMTGTNEKLFF.